This passage covers 19 T cell receptor beta chains from one sample sequenced in a study of technical replicates of blood from a handful of donors. Using immunoSEQ multiplex PCR, the repertoire was profiled, and TCRdb retains in-frame clones only, with some absent. The sample has 65,000 to 90,000 clones, around 93% seen once. Sample: T cells isolated from PBMCs. The source is a human donor in good health.

CDR3 protein: CASSPTGSSYEQYF. The CDR3 bases are TGTGCCAGCAGCCCCACGGGGAGCTCCTACGAGCAGTACTTC. The gene calls are TRBV9 and TRBJ2-7, with D possibly TRBD2 on 5 matching bases. The germline V gene has CDR1 SGDLS and CDR2 YYNGEE. Trimming removed 4 bases from V and 0 bases from J, with 11 bases in between. This CDR3 region has 14 residues.

V and J are TRBV18 and TRBJ1-1; TRBD1 agrees at 9 bases. This CDR3 has 13 residues. Germline trimming cut 3 bases from V and 10 bases from J; bases unmatched to any gene: 6. Germline V lookup: CDR1 KGHSH, CDR2 LQKENI. CDR3 protein: CASSPGGQGRAFF. The DNA for the CDR3 is TGTGCCAGCTCACCGGGTGGACAGGGGCGAGCTTTCTTT.

The chain couples TRBV15 to TRBJ2-5, with D possibly TRBD1 on 7 matching bases. The CDR3 is made up of 14 amino acids. V shed 5 bases and J shed 2 bases, with 12 bases lying between them. Germline values: CDR1 LNHNV, CDR2 YYDKDF (reference sequence). The CDR3 region is CATSLRDRQETQYF. CDR3 DNA sequence: TGTGCCACCAGCCTGCGGGACAGACAAGAGACCCAGTACTTC.

V and J are TRBV19 and TRBJ2-5; D may be TRBD2 (6 bases). Looked up from germline, CDR1 is LNHDA and CDR2 is SQIVND (reference sequence). CDR3 length: 14 amino acids. Trimming took off 8 bases at V and 5 bases at J, with 18 bases between the two ends. DNA for the CDR3: TGTGCCAGTCATTCGGCGGGGATCCAGGAGACCCAGTACTTC. The encoded protein is CASHSAGIQETQYF.

This rearrangement joins TRBV5-1 to TRBJ2-7; maybe TRBD1 (5 bases). V dropped 4 bases and J dropped 5 bases, with 16 bases sitting between them. Germline V gene sequence: CDR1 SGHRS, CDR2 YFSETQ. CDR3 length: 14 residues. CDR3 DNA sequence: TGCGCCAGCAGCCTTCGAACAGGAAACAACGAGCAGTACTTC. Translation: CASSLRTGNNEQYF.

This rearrangement joins TRBV5-6 to TRBJ2-5; D unclear. The CDR3 is made up of 16 amino acids. Trimming removed 3 bases at V and 1 base at J, with 16 bases between. Germline values: CDR1 SGHDT, CDR2 YYEEEE. CDR3 in DNA: TGTGCCAGCAGCTCCCCCGGGTGGCCAGCCCAAGAGACCCAGTACTTC. Amino acids: CASSSPGWPAQETQYF.

This clone was observed a handful of times. The gene calls are TRBV6-5 and TRBJ1-2; the D gene is possibly TRBD1 (6 bases). V lost 5 bases and J 7 bases, leaving 14 bases between the germline ends. The CDR3 totals 13 residues. Germline V gene sequence: CDR1 MNHEY, CDR2 SVGAGI. CDR3 DNA sequence: TGTGCCAGCAGTCGGCAGGGGAAAGGTGGCTACACCTTC. This sequence encodes CASSRQGKGGYTF.

This clone is a singleton in its sample. This sequence joins TRBV5-1 and TRBJ1-1; possibly TRBD1 for D (5 bases). CDR3 size: 14 residues. Trimming cost V 1 base and J 0 bases, with 7 bases left between them. CDR1 and CDR2 (germline): SGHRS, YFSETQ. This CDR3 is CASSLRRVNTEAFF. The CDR3 bases are TGCGCCAGCAGCTTGCGCAGGGTGAACACTGAAGCTTTCTTT.

The chain joins TRBV7-6 to TRBJ2-5; D call uncertain. Trimming left V 2 bases short and J 0 bases short, with 7 bases between. The CDR3 has 14 residues. Germline CDR1 and CDR2: SGHVS and FNYEAQ. CDR3 region: CASSLFSDQETQYF. As DNA, the CDR3 is TGTGCCAGCAGCTTATTCTCGGACCAAGAGACCCAGTACTTC.

The chain joins TRBV27 to TRBJ2-3; no definite D call. Germline-derived CDR1 and CDR2 are MNHEY and SMNVEV (reference sequence). The CDR3 runs 15 residues. V dropped 4 bases and J dropped 3 bases, with 14 bases sitting between them. CDR3 DNA: TGTGCCAGCAGTTCCCTGTGGCAGGAAACAGATACGCAGTATTTT. Translation gives CASSSLWQETDTQYF.

The rearrangement joins TRBV29-1 to TRBJ2-5; 7 bases are a match to TRBD2. After removal of 6 bases from V and 1 base from J, the junction contained 5 bases not matched to a gene. This CDR3 has 13 residues. Germline CDR1 is SQVTM and CDR2 is ANQGSEA. CDR3 loop: CSVGLVLQETQYF. In DNA, the CDR3 is TGCAGCGTAGGACTAGTCCTCCAAGAGACCCAGTACTTC.

This chain joins TRBV4-1 and TRBJ2-2, with 10 bases aligning to TRBD1. In germline, CDR1 is MGHRA, CDR2 YSYEKL. This CDR3 contains 15 residues. The trim removed 1 base at V and 5 bases at J, leaving 1 base unmatched. The chain's CDR3 is CASSQGDRGTGELFF. The CDR3 coding sequence is TGCGCCAGCAGCCAAGGGGACAGGGGAACCGGGGAGCTGTTTTTT.

Here the CDR3 DNA reads TGTGCCAGCAGTCCCGGGATCTCCTACAATGAGCAGTTCTTC. This gives the protein CASSPGISYNEQFF. The gene calls are TRBV7-9 and TRBJ2-1; D might be TRBD2 (5 bases). In germline, CDR1 is SEHNR, CDR2 FQNEAQ (reference sequence). The CDR3 extends over 14 amino acids. Trimming took 6 bases from V and 0 from J, leaving 9 bases between them.

The V gene is TRBV27, the J gene TRBJ2-5; 8 nucleotides align to TRBD1. The ends lost 6 bases at V and 4 bases at J; junction bases unmatched: 10. Germline CDR1 reads MNHEY; CDR2 reads SMNVEV (reference sequence). The CDR3 totals 15 residues. CDR3 amino acids: CASSPMTGAGETQYF. CDR3 sequence (DNA): TGTGCCAGCAGCCCCATGACAGGGGCAGGAGAGACCCAGTACTTC.

The genes are TRBV2 and TRBJ1-5, with TRBD1 identical over 9 bases. Germline values: CDR1 SNHLY, CDR2 FYNNEI. The V segment lost 6 bases and the J segment 1 base; nucleotides outside the gene matches: 4. This CDR3 has 15 residues. This CDR3 is CASRVGQGSNQPQHF. In nucleotides, the CDR3 is TGTGCCAGCAGGGTTGGACAGGGGAGCAATCAGCCCCAGCATTTT.

The chain employs TRBV2 and TRBJ2-5; TRBD1 matches 9 bases. In germline, CDR1 is SNHLY, CDR2 FYNNEI. V lost 4 bases, J lost 5 bases, and 2 bases stayed unmatched. This CDR3 spans 13 amino acids. CDR3 loop: CASSAGTGETQYF. CDR3 DNA: TGTGCCAGCAGTGCCGGGACAGGGGAGACCCAGTACTTC.

This rearrangement joins TRBV4-1 to TRBJ2-7; 8 bases agree with TRBD2. This CDR3 has 15 amino acids. CDR1 is MGHRA and CDR2 is YSYEKL in the germline V gene. Trimming removed 0 bases from V and 3 bases from J; junction bases left unmatched: 4. The CDR3 DNA reads TGCGCCAGCAGCCAAGAAGGGACTAGTGTCTACGAGCAGTACTTC. Translated, it gives CASSQEGTSVYEQYF.

The chain is built from TRBV5-6 and TRBJ2-2; a weak D match, TRBD1 (6 bases). The CDR3 runs to 16 residues. Germline CDR1 and CDR2: SGHDT and YYEEEE. The V end was cut by 2 bases, the J end by 4 bases, with 15 bases between. The CDR3 nucleotides are TGTGCCAGCAGCTTAACAGGGTCCGTAAGCACCGGGGAGCTGTTTTTT. Translation: CASSLTGSVSTGELFF.

The chain combines TRBV9 with TRBJ2-5, with D perhaps TRBD2 (6 bases). CDR1 is SGDLS, CDR2 YYNGEE, per germline. Trimming removed 1 base at V and 4 bases at J, with 8 bases between. The CDR3 loop spans 13 amino acids. CDR3 amino acids: CASSVPGGETQYF. Written as DNA, the CDR3 is TGTGCCAGCAGCGTACCCGGGGGAGAGACCCAGTACTTC.